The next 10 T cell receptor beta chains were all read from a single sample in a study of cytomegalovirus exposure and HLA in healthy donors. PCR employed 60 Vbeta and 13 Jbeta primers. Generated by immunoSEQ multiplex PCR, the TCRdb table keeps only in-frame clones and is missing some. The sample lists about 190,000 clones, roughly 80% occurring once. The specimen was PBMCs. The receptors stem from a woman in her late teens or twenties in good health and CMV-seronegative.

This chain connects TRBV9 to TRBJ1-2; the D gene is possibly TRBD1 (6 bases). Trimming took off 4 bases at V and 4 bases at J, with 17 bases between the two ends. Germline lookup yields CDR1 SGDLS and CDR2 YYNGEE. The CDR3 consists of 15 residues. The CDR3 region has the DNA TGTGCCAGCAGCTTGAGCGGGGGGGGCAGCTATGGCTACACCTTC. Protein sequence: CASSLSGGGSYGYTF.

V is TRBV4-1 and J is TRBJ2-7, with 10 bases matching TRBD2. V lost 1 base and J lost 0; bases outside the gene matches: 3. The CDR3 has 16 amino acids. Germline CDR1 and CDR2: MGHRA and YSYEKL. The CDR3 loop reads CASSQGLAGFSYEQYF. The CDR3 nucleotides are TGCGCCAGCAGCCAAGGACTAGCGGGTTTCTCCTACGAGCAGTACTTC.

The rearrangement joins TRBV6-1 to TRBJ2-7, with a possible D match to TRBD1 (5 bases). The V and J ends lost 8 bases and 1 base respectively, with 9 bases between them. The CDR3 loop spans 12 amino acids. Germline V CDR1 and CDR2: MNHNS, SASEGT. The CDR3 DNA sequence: TGTGCCAGCGAGTCAGGGTCCTACGAGCAGTACTTC. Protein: CASESGSYEQYF.

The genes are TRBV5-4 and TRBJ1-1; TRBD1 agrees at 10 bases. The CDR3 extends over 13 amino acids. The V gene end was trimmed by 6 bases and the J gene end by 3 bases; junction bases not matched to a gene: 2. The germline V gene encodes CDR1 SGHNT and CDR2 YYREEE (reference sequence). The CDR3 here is CASKTGGHTEAFF. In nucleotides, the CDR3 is TGTGCCAGCAAGACAGGGGGCCACACTGAAGCTTTCTTT.

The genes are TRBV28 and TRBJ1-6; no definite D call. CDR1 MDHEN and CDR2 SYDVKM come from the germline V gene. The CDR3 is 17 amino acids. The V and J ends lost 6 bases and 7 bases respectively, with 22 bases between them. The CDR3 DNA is TGTGCCAGCAGCCGAGGACCGACGGGAGCGAGAAATTCACCCCTCCACTTT. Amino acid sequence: CASSRGPTGARNSPLHF.

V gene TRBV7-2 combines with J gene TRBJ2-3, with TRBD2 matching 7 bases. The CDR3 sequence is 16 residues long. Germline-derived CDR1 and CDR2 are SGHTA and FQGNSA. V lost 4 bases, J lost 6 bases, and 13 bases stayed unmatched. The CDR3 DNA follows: TGTGCCAGCAGCTCGACCTCCGGGCTGGGGGGGGATACGCAGTATTTT. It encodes CASSSTSGLGGDTQYF.

CDR3 sequence (DNA): TGTGCCAGCAGCTCGGGACTAGCGGGGGGACCCTACGAGCAGTACTTC. It yields the protein CASSSGLAGGPYEQYF. The rearrangement links TRBV11-3 to TRBJ2-7; 15 nucleotides align to TRBD2. The germline CDR1 and CDR2 sequences are SGHNT and YENEEA. This CDR3 comprises 16 residues. V lost 4 bases, J lost 2 bases, and 3 bases stayed unmatched.

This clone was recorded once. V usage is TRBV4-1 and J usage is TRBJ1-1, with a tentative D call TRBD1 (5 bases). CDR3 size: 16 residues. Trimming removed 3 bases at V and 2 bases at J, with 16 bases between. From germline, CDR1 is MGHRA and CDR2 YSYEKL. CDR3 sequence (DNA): TGCGCCAGCAGCCACAATCCGCTAGGGGCCAACACTGAAGCTTTCTTT. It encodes CASSHNPLGANTEAFF.

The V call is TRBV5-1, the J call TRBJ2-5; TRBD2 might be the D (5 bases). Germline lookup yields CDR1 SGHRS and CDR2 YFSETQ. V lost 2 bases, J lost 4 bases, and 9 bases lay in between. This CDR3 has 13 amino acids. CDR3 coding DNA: TGCGCCAGCAGCTTATCCGGGGTAGAGACCCAGTACTTC. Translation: CASSLSGVETQYF.

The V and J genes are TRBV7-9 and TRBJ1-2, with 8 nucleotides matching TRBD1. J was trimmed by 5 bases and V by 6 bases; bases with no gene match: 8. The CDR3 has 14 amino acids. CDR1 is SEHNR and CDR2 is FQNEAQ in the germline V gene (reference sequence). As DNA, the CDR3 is TGTGCCAGCAGTTCCGGGACAGGAGGATATGGCTACACCTTC. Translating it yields CASSSGTGGYGYTF.